The source of this T cell receptor beta chain is a study of blood T cell repertoires in COVID-19. Background on the study: PBMCs, B-cell-depleted T cells, or T cells were the source of the cDNA or gDNA that made up the material.

Only in-frame clones appear in the TCRdb table, and some are missing; sequencing was by immunoSEQ multiplex PCR. The sample has under 200,000 clones; roughly 88% are singletons. Germline CDR1 reads SGHTA; CDR2 reads FQGNSA. This CDR3 has 16 residues. V gave up 5 bases and J gave up 8 bases; unmatched junction bases: 17. The receptor was derived from a woman aged 50 to 60 who had recovered from COVID-19. Sequencing used PBMCs or T cells enriched from blood (not recorded which). V gene TRBV7-2 combines with J gene TRBJ1-2, with 7 bases fitting TRBD1. The chain's CDR3 is CASSMMVGGQGGGYTF. The CDR3 DNA sequence: TGTGCCAGCAGCATGATGGTCGGAGGGCAGGGGGGAGGCTACACCTTC.